The text below deals with one T cell receptor (beta chain). This clonotype was counted at least ten times. Its cognate antigen has yet to be identified. No clone much larger than this one lies a single base away; base qualities are absent. Sequenced using an Illumina HiSeq 2500. TCR beta libraries were prepared by quantitative 5'-RACE with molecular barcodes. As for how the authors treated the data: A new computational method, built on a probabilistic model of VDJ rearrangement, was used to identify disease-linked TCR variants. TCRdb reran the public reads through fastp at Q25 and MiXCR, keeping productive beta chains. Each entry merges the rows of one CDR3 protein and shows their most common DNA and genes. The V and J calls shown here were made by TCRdb, not taken from the authors' results. The sample table holds around 130,000 distinct CDR3 sequences, of which 9.3% were seen once. The ten largest clonotypes hold approximately 3.4% of the sample.

The sample belongs to a study of CD8 T cells in ankylosing spondylitis (dated by TCRdb to 2016 to 2017). As for the study more broadly: The study set out to find disease-linked TCR variants by profiling T cell receptor beta repertoires in ankylosing spondylitis patients and healthy donors. The whole study cohort included over a hundred healthy donors and 20 to 25 ankylosing spondylitis patients. Peripheral blood was sampled, and synovial fluid was also collected from ankylosing spondylitis patients.

On the study overall, not on this receptor specifically: Some motif variants had previously been reported in the synovial fluid and blood of reactive arthritis patients, which suggests shared mechanisms of disease initiation. The disease-linked clones showed a CD8+ phenotype and occurred at relatively low frequencies in peripheral blood. The disease-linked clones were reported to be significantly enriched in matched synovial fluid samples from ankylosing spondylitis patients. Blood from ankylosing spondylitis patients appeared to be characterized by a TCR beta motif made up of under 10 highly homologous amino acid variants.

Measured from the cysteine to the phenylalanine, the CDR3 is 14 residues long. Left in the record is the CDR3 DNA by itself, 42 bases read in frame from the first base. Trimming at the junction amounts to 0 bases on V and 8 bases on J, and the germline ends lie 11 bases apart. Looking up the germline V gene (reference sequence) yields CDR1 DFQATT and CDR2 SNEGSKA. The sequence links TRBV20-1 to TRBJ1-6; tentative D gene TRBD1, with 6 bases matching. Sequencing was done on a sample of blood, either unsorted or a sorted T cell fraction (not recorded which). This sequence originates from a male donor with ankylosing spondylitis or in good health (not recorded which). The CDR3 here reads CSARDHGQHSPLHF. The nucleotide sequence reads as follows: TGCAGTGCTAGAGATCACGGACAGCATTCACCCCTCCACTTT.